The clone carrying this TCR beta chain was seen repeatedly, ten times or more. The antigen is unknown. This record comes from a study of human T cells and chemical hapten exposure. Turning to the study itself: Per-sample TCR yield variability stemmed mainly from small pooled library volume differences. Study-wide results and caveats: DPC sensitization left the count of TCRs above 1 in 1000 unchanged.

The library tagged each cDNA molecule with unique molecular identifiers. TCRdb reprocessed the RACE reads via MiXCR and lists one record per CDR3 protein. This repertoire shows 100,000 to 150,000 distinct CDR3 sequences, 8.5% to 9.5% found once; its top ten account for around 2%. Time point meaning: healthy volunteer bleed at 2 weeks. RNA extraction used unfractionated whole blood as the source of total RNA. V was pared by 2 bases and J by 4 bases, with 5 bases between. The CDR3 runs to 13 residues. Germline lookup yields CDR1 MNHEY and CDR2 SMNVEV (reference sequence). The source is a male donor in good health. Some clones in this sample may be carry-over from other donors' samples. V gene TRBV27 combines with J gene TRBJ2-2; D gene uncertain. Sequencing was done on a sample of whole blood. This chain's CDR3 is CASSLVATGELFF. The DNA for the CDR3 is TGTGCCAGCAGTTTAGTAGCCACCGGGGAGCTGTTTTTT.